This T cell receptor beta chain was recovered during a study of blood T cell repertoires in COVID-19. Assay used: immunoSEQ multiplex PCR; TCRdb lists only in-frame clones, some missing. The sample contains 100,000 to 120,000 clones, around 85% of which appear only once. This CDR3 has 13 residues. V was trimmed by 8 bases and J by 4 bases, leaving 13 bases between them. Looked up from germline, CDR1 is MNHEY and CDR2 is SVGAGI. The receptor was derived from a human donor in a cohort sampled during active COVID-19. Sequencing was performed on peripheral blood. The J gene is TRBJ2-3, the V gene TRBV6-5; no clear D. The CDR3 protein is CASEFRNADTQYF. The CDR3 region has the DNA TGTGCCAGCGAATTCAGGAACGCAGATACGCAGTATTTT.